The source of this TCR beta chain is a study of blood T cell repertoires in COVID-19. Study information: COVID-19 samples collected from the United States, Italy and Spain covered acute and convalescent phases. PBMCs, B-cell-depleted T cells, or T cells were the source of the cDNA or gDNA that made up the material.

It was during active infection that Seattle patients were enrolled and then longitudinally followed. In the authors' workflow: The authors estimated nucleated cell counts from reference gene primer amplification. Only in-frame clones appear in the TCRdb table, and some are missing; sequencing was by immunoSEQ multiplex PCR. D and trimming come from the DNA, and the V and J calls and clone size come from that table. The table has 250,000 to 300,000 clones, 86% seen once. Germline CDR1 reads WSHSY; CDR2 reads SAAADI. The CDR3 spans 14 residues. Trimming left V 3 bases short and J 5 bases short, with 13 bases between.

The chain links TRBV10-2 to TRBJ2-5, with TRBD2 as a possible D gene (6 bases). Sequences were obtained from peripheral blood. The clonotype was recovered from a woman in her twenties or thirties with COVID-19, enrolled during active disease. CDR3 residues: CASSELSGRETQYF. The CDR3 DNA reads TGCGCCAGCAGTGAATTGTCAGGGAGGGAGACCCAGTACTTC.